This T cell receptor (beta chain) was recorded in a study of T cell responses to AZD1222 COVID-19 vaccine. Study-level background: Pooling of second doses given at about 4 or about 12 weeks was done.

The repertoire was sequenced with immunoSEQ multiplex PCR; TCRdb's copy has only in-frame clones and lacks some. The table lists some 70,000 clones, roughly four fifths of them singletons. CDR3 size: 11 residues. Trimming shortened V by 4 bases and J by 3 bases, and 2 bases separated the two germline ends. Germline-derived CDR1 and CDR2 are MNHEY and SVGEGT. The sequencing used peripheral blood, collected on day 0 of AZD1222 vaccination. This sequence originates from an adult in good health. This rearrangement joins TRBV6-2 or TRBV6-3 to TRBJ2-3; unclear D gene. CDR3 sequence: CASSSTDTQYF. DNA of the CDR3: TGTGCCAGCAGTTCTACAGATACGCAGTATTTT.